This T cell receptor (beta chain) was captured in a study of cytomegalovirus exposure and HLA in healthy donors. Study-wide results and limits: Presence/absence analysis assumed near-uniform sequencing depth across donors. It was shown in a later analysis that HLA-associated TCR beta chains were more clonally expanded than other, equally common chains. An Asian-associated ancestry cluster reportedly showed fewer N-insertions than the approximately 670-donor mean in a later analysis.

Primers for the PCR totalled 60 Vbeta and 13 Jbeta. Authors' methods: Some 10 million of 80 million to 85 million unique TCR beta chains were shared, per a later count. Clones were sequenced by immunoSEQ multiplex PCR, and TCRdb holds only the in-frame ones, with some missing. For V, J and clone size, that table is used; D and trimming come from the DNA. The table has about 85,000 clones, about 80% seen once; the top ten hold roughly a quarter. About this clone itself: What it binds is not known.

The length of the CDR3 is 14 residues. The V and J ends lost 2 bases and 5 bases respectively, with 10 bases between them. Germline CDR1 KGHSH, CDR2 LQKENI. The gene calls are TRBV18 and TRBJ1-5; D is possibly TRBD1 (6 bases). This clonotype was obtained from a woman aged 45 to 65 in good health and CMV-seropositive. Source material: PBMCs. The CDR3 coding sequence is TGTGCCAGCTCACCAGGACAGAGCTATCAGCCCCAGCATTTT. Protein product: CASSPGQSYQPQHF.